This TCR beta chain was recovered during a study of blood T cell repertoires in COVID-19. Turning to the study itself: Some COVID-19 samples were acute and others convalescent; all came from the United States, Italy and Spain. PBMCs, B-cell-depleted T cells, or T cells were the source of the cDNA or gDNA that made up the material.

Study processing details: The assay estimated nucleated cells by amplifying reference gene primers. Some clones are missing from TCRdb's copy, which holds only in-frame ones; the method was immunoSEQ multiplex PCR. The D gene and trimming were derived from the DNA, and the V and J assignments and clone size from that table. The table has some 220,000 clones, 80% to 90% seen once. This CDR3 is 14 amino acids long. The ends were cut back, 2 bases at V and 4 bases at J, with 11 bases in the middle. CDR1 is LGHDT, CDR2 YNNKEL, per germline (reference sequence). The clonotype comes from a man in his forties or fifties with active or convalescent COVID-19. The gene calls are TRBV3-1 (or the pseudogene TRBV3-2) and TRBJ1-1; D is possibly TRBD1 (5 bases). Input material: peripheral blood. CDR3 region: CASSQQVGATEAFF. The CDR3 DNA reads TGTGCCAGCAGCCAACAGGTAGGGGCCACTGAAGCTTTCTTT.